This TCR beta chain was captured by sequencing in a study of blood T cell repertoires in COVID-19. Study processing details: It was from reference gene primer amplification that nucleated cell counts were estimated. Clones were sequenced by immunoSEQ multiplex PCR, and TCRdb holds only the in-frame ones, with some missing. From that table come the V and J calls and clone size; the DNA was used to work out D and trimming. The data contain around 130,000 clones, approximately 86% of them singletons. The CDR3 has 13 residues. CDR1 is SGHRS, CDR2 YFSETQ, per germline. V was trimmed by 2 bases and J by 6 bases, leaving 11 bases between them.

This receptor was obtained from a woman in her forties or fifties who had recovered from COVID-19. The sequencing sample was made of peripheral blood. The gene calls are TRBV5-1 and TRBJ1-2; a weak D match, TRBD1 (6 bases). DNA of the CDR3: TGCGCCAGCAGCTTACAGGGTACCGATGGCTACACCTTC. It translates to CASSLQGTDGYTF.